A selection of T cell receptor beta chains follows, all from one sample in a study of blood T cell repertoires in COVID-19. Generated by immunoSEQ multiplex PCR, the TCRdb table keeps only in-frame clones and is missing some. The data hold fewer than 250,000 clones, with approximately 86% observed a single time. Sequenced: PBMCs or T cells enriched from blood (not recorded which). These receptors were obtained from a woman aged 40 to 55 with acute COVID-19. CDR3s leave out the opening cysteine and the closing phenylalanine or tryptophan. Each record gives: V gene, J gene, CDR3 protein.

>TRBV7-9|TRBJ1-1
ASSLGRTGLNTEAF
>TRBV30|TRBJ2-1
AWSFSGDEQF
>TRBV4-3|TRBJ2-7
ASSQDLSGNYEQY
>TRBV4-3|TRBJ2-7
ASSQDLSGVSYEQY
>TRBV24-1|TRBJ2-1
ATSDPQGVGYNEQF
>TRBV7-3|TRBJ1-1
ASSQGSNTEAF
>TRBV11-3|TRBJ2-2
ASSQIAGANTGELF
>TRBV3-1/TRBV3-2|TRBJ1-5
ASSQGGSGQGSGPQH
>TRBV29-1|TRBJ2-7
SVERGTDYEQY
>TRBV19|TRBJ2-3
ASSIWASGMGTDTQY
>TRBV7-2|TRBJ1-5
ASSLGGVSNQPQH
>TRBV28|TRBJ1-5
ASRYSNQPQH
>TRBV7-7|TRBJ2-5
ASSAPGGAETQY
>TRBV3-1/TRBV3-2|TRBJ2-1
ASSHRAGVNEQF
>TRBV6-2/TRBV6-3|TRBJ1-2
ASSPGTYYGYT
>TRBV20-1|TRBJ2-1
SASALNEQF
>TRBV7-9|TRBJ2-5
ASSLVFTPQETQY
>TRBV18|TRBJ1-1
ASSPFSNTEAF
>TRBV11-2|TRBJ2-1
ASSLVAGSNKNEQF
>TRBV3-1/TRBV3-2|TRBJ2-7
ASSQGIDSLYEQY
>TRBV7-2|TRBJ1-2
ASSLSGDGGSGYT
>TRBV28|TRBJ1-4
ASRSAGTGDEKLF
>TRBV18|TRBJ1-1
ASSPLGQVNTEAF
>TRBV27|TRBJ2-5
ASSSQGARETQY
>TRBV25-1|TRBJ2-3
ASSAATGRADTQY
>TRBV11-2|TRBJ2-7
ASSLKFLTGGEHYEQY
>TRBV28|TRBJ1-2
ASSLARGAHRGYT
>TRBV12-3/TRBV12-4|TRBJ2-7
ASSFGGYEQY
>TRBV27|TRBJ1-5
ASSLQGGAHQPQH
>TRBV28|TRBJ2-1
ASSFLAGGGFVYEQF
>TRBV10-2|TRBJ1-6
ASSVQGTSPLH
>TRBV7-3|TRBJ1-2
ASSRGQGEGYT
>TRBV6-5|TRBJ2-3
ASSYQEADTQY
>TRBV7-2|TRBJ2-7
ASSLVLAGAYYEQY
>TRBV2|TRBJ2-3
ASKTSGGSTDTQY
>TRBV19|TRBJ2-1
ATQGLAGANEQF
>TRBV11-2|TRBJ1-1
ASSSWTSANTEAF
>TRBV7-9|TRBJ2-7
ASSLGPTDSNEQY
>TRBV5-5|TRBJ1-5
ASSSIPGDNQPQH
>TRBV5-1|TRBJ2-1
ASSVTGTSGSREQF
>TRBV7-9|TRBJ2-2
ASSYLAGSRTGELF
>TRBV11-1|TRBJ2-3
ASRDARASTDTQY
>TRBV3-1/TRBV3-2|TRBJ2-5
ASSRVSQGSETQY
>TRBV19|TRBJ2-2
ASSTSTRGGELF
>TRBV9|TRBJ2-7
ASSPGANSYEQY